Sequencing of this T cell receptor beta chain was carried out in a study of CD8 T cells in Susac syndrome. General study findings and limits: As the study acknowledged, the number of individuals who were part of its TCR sequencing and HLA analysis was relatively small.

TEMRA cells were FACS-enriched, while CD8+ and CD4+ T cells were negatively isolated. With 3 bases clipped from V and 5 bases from J, the junction kept 7 bases outside the gene matches. The CDR3 is 16 amino acids. Germline V gives CDR1 KGHSH, CDR2 LQKENI. A note on this clonotype: Its antigen remains unidentified.

RNA in amounts of roughly 0.5 to 1 ug was reverse transcribed with random hexamers. Amplification of the TCR beta CDR3 was carried out by immunoSEQ multiplex PCR, which spanned a total of 54 Vbeta and 13 Jbeta segments. In TCRdb, the immunoSEQ multiplex PCR reads were re-called with MiXCR into one record per CDR3 protein. Of 150,000 to 200,000 distinct CDR3 sequences listed, 93% are singletons. The chain couples TRBV18 to TRBJ2-2; TRBD2 matches at 9 bases. The sequence was obtained from a human donor in good health. Sample: CD4+ T cells from PBMCs. The CDR3 nucleotides are TGTGCCAGCTCACCTCCCGAGACTAGCGGAACCGGGGAGCTGTTTTTT. Residues: CASSPPETSGTGELFF.